This TCR beta chain is from a study of control samples from healthy donors and cancer patients. Some clones are missing from TCRdb's copy, which holds only in-frame ones; the method was immunoSEQ multiplex PCR. Altogether roughly 45,000 clones are present, 85% to 95% being singletons, with the ten largest covering 0.7% to 0.85%. In germline, CDR1 is LNHNV, CDR2 YYDKDF (reference sequence). Trimming cost V 0 bases and J 5 bases, with 8 bases left between them. The CDR3 extends over 13 amino acids. This clonotype was obtained from a man aged 25-40 years with colorectal cancer. The rearrangement joins TRBV15 to TRBJ2-7, with a tentative D call TRBD1 (5 bases). Sequenced sample: PBMCs. The DNA for the CDR3 is TGTGCCACCAGCAGAGATCAGGGTCACGAGCAGTACTTC. It translates to CATSRDQGHEQYF.